Detailed here is one T cell receptor beta chain. This record belongs to a study of T-cell memory formation after mild COVID-19. CDR3 size: 14 residues. V was clipped by 7 bases and J by 2 bases, with 17 bases between them. Looked up from germline, CDR1 is SQVTM and CDR2 is ANQGSEA. TCRdb ran MiXCR on the 5' RACE reads and lists one entry per CDR3 protein. In the table there are roughly 150,000 distinct CDR3 sequences, 10% to 15% of which are singletons. The J gene is TRBJ2-5, the V gene TRBV29-1; TRBD2 might be the D (6 bases). This TCR derives from a man aged 18 to 30 who had mild COVID-19 (a few samples of this study predate the infection). Cell type and time point are not known. Sequenced material: PBMCs or a T cell subset sorted from them (not recorded which). The chain's CDR3 is CSAGGYRPQETQYF. The CDR3 coding sequence is TGCAGCGCCGGAGGGTACAGGCCACAAGAGACCCAGTACTTC.